The next 8 T cell receptor beta chains were all read from a single sample in a study of neurological immune-mediated disorders. TCRdb re-analysed the 5' RACE reads in MiXCR, keeping a single row per CDR3 protein. Seen here are under 50,000 distinct CDR3 sequences, roughly 11% observed once, and the top ten hold 3% to 4%. Source material: CD4+ T cells from blood. All receptors derive from a woman in her 30s with HTLV-1-associated myelopathy (HAM/TSP).

In its sample, this clonotype was seen many times. V gene TRBV29-1 combines with J gene TRBJ2-3, with no clear D. Germline V gives CDR1 SQVTM, CDR2 ANQGSEA. The CDR3 sequence is 14 residues long. Trimming stripped 6 bases from V and 4 bases from J, with 17 bases between. The CDR3 DNA reads TGCAGCGTAGCAACTTCTGGGGTGCCAGATACGCAGTATTTT. Residues: CSVATSGVPDTQYF.

This clonotype was seen at least ten times. The J gene is TRBJ1-6, the V gene TRBV2; D is undetermined. This CDR3 contains 13 residues. The germline gives CDR1 SNHLY, CDR2 FYNNEI. Trimming removed 7 bases from V and 6 bases from J, with 10 bases in between. The DNA for the CDR3 is TGTGCCAGCAAGGCTCGGGTTAATTCACCCCTCCACTTT. This gives the protein CASKARVNSPLHF.

This clonotype was seen at least ten times. This chain connects TRBV5-1 to TRBJ2-1, with D perhaps matching TRBD1 (5 bases). Germline CDR1 and CDR2: SGHRS and YFSETQ. V lost 2 bases and J 7 bases, leaving 10 bases between the germline ends. CDR3 length: 13 residues. The CDR3 loop is CASSLAGLNEQFF. In DNA, the CDR3 is TGCGCCAGCAGCTTAGCAGGGTTGAATGAGCAGTTCTTC.

Ten or more counts support this clonotype. The genes are TRBV19 and TRBJ1-2; D unresolved. Trimming left V 4 bases short and J 2 bases short, with 14 bases between. This CDR3 has 15 amino acids. Germline CDR1 is LNHDA and CDR2 is SQIVND (reference sequence). CDR3: CASSRYGDGNYGYTF. CDR3 coding DNA: TGTGCCAGTAGTAGATATGGTGACGGGAACTATGGCTACACCTTC. The complete variable domain, with remaining parts taken from reference TRBV19 and TRBJ1-2, reads DGGITQSPKYLFRKEGQNVTLSCEQNLNHDAMYWYRQDPGQGLRLIYYSQIVNDFQKGDIAEGYSVSREKKESFPLTVTSAQKNPTAFYLCASSRYGDGNYGYTFGSGTRLTVV.

This clonotype was recorded many times. The chain links TRBV5-1 to TRBJ2-3; 7 nucleotides line up with TRBD2. Germline trimming cut 4 bases from V and 1 base from J; bases unmatched to any gene: 9. Germline V gives CDR1 SGHRS, CDR2 YFSETQ. The length of the CDR3 is 16 residues. This chain's CDR3 is CASSLGKAGGTDTQYF. The CDR3 nucleotides are TGCGCCAGCAGCCTGGGAAAGGCGGGGGGCACAGATACGCAGTATTTT.

The table lists this clonotype with many counts. V usage is TRBV5-1 and J usage is TRBJ2-7, with TRBD1 identical over 10 bases. The length of the CDR3 is 14 residues. Looked up from germline, CDR1 is SGHRS and CDR2 is YFSETQ. Trimming at V came to 0 bases and at J to 3 bases, leaving 0 bases not matched to a gene. For the CDR3, the DNA is TGCGCCAGCAGCTTGGGGACAGGGGGCTACGAGCAGTACTTC. Translating gives CASSLGTGGYEQYF. The entire variable domain, with the rest obtained from reference TRBV5-1 and TRBJ2-7, is as follows: KAGVTQTPRYLIKTRGQQVTLSCSPISGHRSVSWYQQTPGQGLQFLFEYFSETQRNKGNFPGRFSGRQFSNSRSEMNVSTLELGDSALYLCASSLGTGGYEQYFGPGTRLTVT.

This clonotype was recorded many times. The chain combines TRBV12-3 or TRBV12-4 with TRBJ1-2, with 8 nucleotides matching TRBD1. The CDR3 is made up of 12 amino acids. V lost 6 bases, J lost 8 bases, and 5 bases stayed unmatched. The CDR3 nucleotides are TGTGCCAGCAGAGCGACAGGGGACGGCTACACCTTC. It is translated as CASRATGDGYTF.

The sample holds many counts of this clonotype. The chain is built from TRBV5-1 and TRBJ2-1; possible D gene TRBD1, 6 bases. The CDR3 extends over 18 amino acids. Per the germline V gene, CDR1 is SGHRS and CDR2 is YFSETQ. The V gene lost 3 bases and the J gene lost 7 bases, with 26 bases spanning the gap. The CDR3 DNA sequence: TGCGCCAGCAGCTCCATAACTCTCGGGGCAGGGGATGTGAATGAGCAGTTCTTC. Amino acid sequence: CASSSITLGAGDVNEQFF.